Listed here are 28 T cell receptor beta chains from one sample, sequenced in a study of shared clonotypes between healthy human individuals. The assay was immunoSEQ multiplex PCR, and TCRdb's table has in-frame clones only and misses some. The sample consists of some 2,100,000 clones, 90% to 96% of them appearing once. Specimen: naive CD4+ T cells sorted from blood. The subset: CD45RA+ positively selected. The receptors derive from a man in his late teens or twenties in good health.

The rearrangement joins TRBV4-3 to TRBJ2-3, with TRBD2 matching over 10 bases. CDR1 and CDR2 (germline): LGHNA, YSLEER. V dropped 0 bases and J dropped 4; count of bases not matched to a gene: 7. This CDR3 has 17 residues. The CDR3 DNA follows: TGCGCCAGCAGCCAAGATAAGCTAGCGGGAGTGCCAGATACGCAGTATTTT. Its translation is CASSQDKLAGVPDTQYF.

The rearrangement joins TRBV28 to TRBJ2-5, with 9 bases identical to TRBD2. Trimming took 7 bases from V and 1 from J; bases not matched to a gene: 4. Looked up from germline, CDR1 is MDHEN and CDR2 is SYDVKM. The CDR3 is 14 amino acids. The CDR3 DNA reads TGTGCCAGCATGAGCGGGGGGCTCCAAGAGACCCAGTACTTC. Translating it yields CASMSGGLQETQYF.

This sequence joins TRBV19 and TRBJ2-1; a weak D match, TRBD1 (5 bases). The ends were cut back, 5 bases at V and 6 bases at J, with 17 bases in the middle. This CDR3 region has 15 residues. CDR1 and CDR2 from the germline V gene are LNHDA and SQIVND (reference sequence). The CDR3 nucleotides are TGTGCCAGTAGTGGGGCCCGATTCGTCTCCAATGAGCAGTTCTTC. Protein sequence: CASSGARFVSNEQFF.

As DNA, the CDR3 is TGTGCCAGCAGCTCCGGACAAGACGGGTACGAGCAGTACTTC. This sequence encodes CASSSGQDGYEQYF. The chain is built from TRBV5-4 and TRBJ2-7; weak D call: TRBD1 (5 bases). Germline lookup yields CDR1 SGHNT and CDR2 YYREEE (reference sequence). V lost 3 bases to trimming and J lost 4 bases, with 14 bases between them. CDR3 length: 14 amino acids.

The V and J genes are TRBV11-1 and TRBJ2-5; TRBD2 agrees at 10 bases. This CDR3 is 16 amino acids long. Germline trimming cut 4 bases from V and 3 bases from J; bases unmatched to any gene: 8. CDR1 is SGHAT and CDR2 is FQDESV in the germline V gene (reference sequence). In DNA, the CDR3 is TGTGCCAGCAGCTCGCCCGGGACTAGCGCGGAAGAGACCCAGTACTTC. This gives the protein CASSSPGTSAEETQYF.

The V gene is TRBV21-1, the J gene TRBJ1-5. TRBV21-1 is deemed a pseudogene. CDR3 length: 13 amino acids. The DNA for the CDR3 is TGTGCCAGCAGCAAATATTGGATCTCGCCCCAGCATTTT. It encodes CASSKYWISPQHF.

A word on this clone: This CDR3 is also generated by other DNA sequences in the sample. The rearrangement joins TRBV5-1 to TRBJ1-1, with D hard to call. Germline assignment: CDR1 SGHRS and CDR2 YFSETQ. The CDR3 loop spans 14 amino acids. V dropped 0 bases and J dropped 0 bases, with 6 bases sitting between them. CDR3 coding DNA: TGCGCCAGCAGCTTGGGAGGTGTGAACACTGAAGCTTTCTTT. This translates into CASSLGGVNTEAFF.

The genes are TRBV6-1 and TRBJ2-7; D assignment may be TRBD1 or TRBD2 (5 bases each). Per the germline V gene, CDR1 is MNHNS and CDR2 is SASEGT. V dropped 6 bases and J dropped 3 bases, with 12 bases sitting between them. This CDR3 spans 13 amino acids. The CDR3 protein is CASSLGRSYEQYF. The CDR3 bases are TGTGCCAGCAGCTTGGGACGGAGCTACGAGCAGTACTTC.

The J gene is TRBJ2-3, the V gene TRBV5-6; 9 positions match TRBD1. J was trimmed by 1 base and V by 0 bases; bases with no gene match: 6. Germline V gene sequence: CDR1 SGHDT, CDR2 YYEEEE. This CDR3 is 17 amino acids long. CDR3 residues: CASSLGPGTGRTDTQYF. The CDR3 nucleotides are TGTGCCAGCAGCTTGGGCCCCGGGACAGGGCGCACAGATACGCAGTATTTT.

V is TRBV4-3 and J is TRBJ2-2; D is unresolved. The V end lost 0 bases, the J end lost 1 base, and 9 bases lay between the germline ends. The germline gives CDR1 LGHNA, CDR2 YSLEER. The CDR3 length is 16 residues. CDR3 amino acids: CASSQEVQENTGELFF. CDR3 sequence (DNA): TGCGCCAGCAGCCAAGAAGTTCAGGAGAACACCGGGGAGCTGTTTTTT.

The CDR3 DNA reads TGTGCCACGTCACCGGGACAGTGGTCTCAGCCCCAGCATTTT. It is translated as CATSPGQWSQPQHF. The chain uses TRBV19 and TRBJ1-5; the match to TRBD1 covers 7 bases. The V segment lost 10 bases and the J segment 6 bases; nucleotides outside the gene matches: 12. The CDR3 spans 14 residues. Germline V gene lookup returns CDR1 LNHDA and CDR2 SQIVND (reference sequence).

With regard to this clone: Its ends do not fully match the called genes, so a read error is possible. The V gene is TRBV7-7, the J gene TRBJ2-5; 8 bases are shared with TRBD2. The CDR3 extends over 17 amino acids. Germline loops: CDR1 SSHAT, CDR2 FNYEAQ (reference sequence). CDR3: CASSSLDTSGPQETQYF. The CDR3 DNA reads as TGTGCTAGCAGCTCGCTAGACACTAGCGGCCCTCAAGAGACCCAGTACTTC.

V gene TRBV6-1 combines with J gene TRBJ2-5; unclear D gene. V dropped 5 bases and J dropped 0 bases, with 7 bases sitting between them. The germline CDR1 and CDR2 sequences are MNHNS and SASEGT. The CDR3 is made up of 13 amino acids. CDR3 amino acids: CASSSGHQETQYF. The CDR3 DNA is TGTGCCAGCAGTTCGGGCCACCAAGAGACCCAGTACTTC.

This clone was recorded a few times. Other DNA sequences from this sample encode an identical CDR3 as well. This chain joins TRBV30 and TRBJ1-5; 7 bases are a match to TRBD1. J lost 4 bases, V lost 2 bases, and 2 bases had no gene match. Germline CDR1 is GTSNPN and CDR2 is SVGIG (reference sequence). The CDR3 has 13 amino acids. As DNA, the CDR3 is TGTGCCTGGAGTACACAGGGGAATCAGCCCCAGCATTTT. Its protein is CAWSTQGNQPQHF.

The chain has TRBV6-5 and TRBJ2-1, with a tentative D call TRBD1 (5 bases). This CDR3 has 16 residues. CDR1 and CDR2 (germline): MNHEY, SVGAGI. V dropped 0 bases and J dropped 9 bases, with 18 bases sitting between them. CDR3 protein: CASSYSTAAGWGEQFF. The CDR3 DNA reads TGTGCCAGCAGTTACTCGACGGCGGCAGGGTGGGGTGAGCAGTTCTTC.

On this clone itself: This CDR3 is also generated by other DNA sequences in the sample. The chain is built from TRBV5-6 and TRBJ2-5, with D maybe TRBD2 (5 bases). Between the trimmed V and J ends, which lost 0 bases and 2 bases, there was a span of 8 bases. The germline V gene encodes CDR1 SGHDT and CDR2 YYEEEE. CDR3 length: 14 amino acids. For the CDR3, the DNA is TGTGCCAGCAGCTTGGGCAGCGGACAAGAGACCCAGTACTTC. It is translated as CASSLGSGQETQYF.

This clone was seen just once. One junction end does not reproduce the germline sequence, and a read error may be involved. This chain connects TRBV7-7 to TRBJ2-5; the D gene could be TRBD1 or TRBD2 (6 bases each). Germline V gene lookup returns CDR1 SSHAT and CDR2 FNYEAQ (reference sequence). CDR3 length: 15 residues. The CDR3 reads CASSLALGGKETQYF. Here the CDR3 DNA reads TGTGCTAGCAGCTTAGCTTTAGGGGGGAAAGAGACCCAGTACTTC.

The chain joins TRBV6-1 to TRBJ1-2; the D gene is possibly TRBD1 (5 bases). CDR3 length equals 15 residues. Trimming took 6 bases from V and 8 from J, leaving 22 bases between them. Looked up from germline, CDR1 is MNHNS and CDR2 is SASEGT. The CDR3: CASRESNLQGSGYTF. CDR3 DNA sequence: TGTGCCAGCAGGGAGTCGAACCTCCAGGGAAGCGGCTACACCTTC.

The genes are TRBV19 and TRBJ2-1; D gene unclear. The CDR3 is 13 residues long. V lost 3 bases, J lost 4 bases, and 7 bases lay in between. Germline V gives CDR1 LNHDA, CDR2 SQIVND (reference sequence). The chain's CDR3 is CASSMPFYNEQFF. In DNA form, the CDR3 reads TGTGCCAGTAGTATGCCCTTTTACAATGAGCAGTTCTTC.

V gene TRBV7-6 combines with J gene TRBJ2-1, with D possibly called TRBD1 or TRBD2 (5 bases each). Trimming took off 0 bases at V and 5 bases at J, with 20 bases between the two ends. The CDR3 sequence is 18 residues long. The germline V gene has CDR1 SGHVS and CDR2 FNYEAQ. This CDR3 reads CASSLAHPGAAGNNEQFF. Here the CDR3 DNA reads TGTGCCAGCAGCTTAGCTCATCCCGGGGCTGCGGGCAACAATGAGCAGTTCTTC.

This clone was picked up one time. The V call is TRBV2, the J call TRBJ1-1; D is ambiguous. V was clipped by 0 bases and J by 3 bases, with 5 bases between them. CDR1 and CDR2 (germline): SNHLY, FYNNEI. This CDR3 spans 13 amino acids. The CDR3 sequence is CASSEAAYTEAFF. In DNA form, the CDR3 reads TGTGCCAGCAGTGAAGCAGCCTACACTGAAGCTTTCTTT.

J is TRBJ2-7 and V is TRBV2, with 11 positions matching TRBD1. Per the germline V gene, CDR1 is SNHLY and CDR2 is FYNNEI. This CDR3 comprises 13 residues. Trimming took 6 bases from V and 7 from J; bases not matched to a gene: 5. The CDR3 protein is CASRPGTGGEQYF. Here the CDR3 DNA reads TGTGCCAGCAGGCCCGGGACAGGGGGTGAGCAGTACTTC.

Turning to this clone: This sample includes further DNA sequences coding for the same CDR3. The chain has TRBV5-1 and TRBJ2-2, with D possibly called TRBD1 or TRBD2 (5 bases each). This CDR3 is 16 amino acids long. The V end was cut by 0 bases, the J end by 2 bases, with 11 bases between. Germline V gene lookup returns CDR1 SGHRS and CDR2 YFSETQ. The CDR3 spells CASSLAAGANTGELFF. The CDR3 bases are TGCGCCAGCAGCTTGGCAGCCGGGGCCAACACCGGGGAGCTGTTTTTT.

The count of this clone is one. The chain is built from TRBV29-1 and TRBJ2-3, with 8 positions matching TRBD1. The trim removed 7 bases at V and 1 base at J, leaving 16 bases unmatched. The CDR3 covers 17 residues. Per the germline V gene, CDR1 is SQVTM and CDR2 is ANQGSEA. The CDR3: CSARVTIRGPGTDTQYF. CDR3 DNA sequence: TGCAGCGCCCGCGTTACGATCAGGGGGCCTGGCACAGATACGCAGTATTTT.

J is TRBJ1-4 and V is TRBV18, with D perhaps matching TRBD1 (5 bases). Trimming stripped 6 bases from V and 5 bases from J, with 13 bases between. CDR1 is KGHSH and CDR2 is LQKENI in the germline V gene. The CDR3 has 14 residues. For the CDR3, the DNA is TGTGCCAGCTCCTCCCGAAAGGGGAATGAAAAACTGTTTTTT. This gives the protein CASSSRKGNEKLFF.

The chain employs TRBV7-2 and TRBJ1-2; 9 nucleotides line up with TRBD1. The CDR3 is 17 residues long. CDR1 and CDR2 (germline): SGHTA, FQGNSA. With 5 bases clipped from V and 0 bases from J, the junction kept 10 bases outside the gene matches. The CDR3 bases are TGTGCCAGCAGCCAACGAGTAACAGGGGGCTCTAACTATGGCTACACCTTC. It codes for CASSQRVTGGSNYGYTF.

The chain is built from TRBV5-4 and TRBJ2-2; 11 nucleotides agree with TRBD2. In germline, CDR1 is SGHNT, CDR2 YYREEE (reference sequence). This CDR3 has 16 amino acids. Unmatched junction bases numbered 3, after V lost 3 bases and J lost 2 bases. DNA for the CDR3: TGTGCCAGCAGCTCGCGACTAGCGGGAAACACCGGGGAGCTGTTTTTT. Protein: CASSSRLAGNTGELFF.

The gene calls are TRBV11-2 and TRBJ2-1; 7 bases match TRBD2. Germline CDR1 reads SGHAT; CDR2 reads FQNNGV. V was clipped by 0 bases and J by 3 bases; unmatched bases: 2. This CDR3 contains 15 residues. The CDR3 is CASSLETGGYNEQFF. The CDR3 DNA reads TGTGCCAGCAGCTTAGAGACGGGGGGCTACAATGAGCAGTTCTTC.